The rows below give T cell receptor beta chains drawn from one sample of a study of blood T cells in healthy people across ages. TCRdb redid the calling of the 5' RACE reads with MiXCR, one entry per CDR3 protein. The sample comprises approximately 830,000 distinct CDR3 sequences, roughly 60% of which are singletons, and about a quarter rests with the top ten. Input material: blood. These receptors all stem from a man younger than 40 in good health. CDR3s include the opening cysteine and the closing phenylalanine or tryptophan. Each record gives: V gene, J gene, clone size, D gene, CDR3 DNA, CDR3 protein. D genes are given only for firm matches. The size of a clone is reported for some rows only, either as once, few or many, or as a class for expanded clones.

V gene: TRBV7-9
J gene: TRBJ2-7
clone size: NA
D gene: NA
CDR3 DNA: TGTGCCAGCAGCTCTCGTTGGGGCGGGTACGAGCAGTACTTC
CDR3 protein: CASSSRWGGYEQYF

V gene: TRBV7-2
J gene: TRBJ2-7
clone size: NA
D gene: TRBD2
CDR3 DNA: TGTGCCAGCAGCTTAGGGGGCCTAGCGGCGGGCGAGCAGTACTTC
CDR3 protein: CASSLGGLAAGEQYF

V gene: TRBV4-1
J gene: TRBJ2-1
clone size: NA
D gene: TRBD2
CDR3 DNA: TGCGCCAGCAGCTTACGGACCGGGACTAGGGTAATACATGAGCAGTTCTTC
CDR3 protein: CASSLRTGTRVIHEQFF

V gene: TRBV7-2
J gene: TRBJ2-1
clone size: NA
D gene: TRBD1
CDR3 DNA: TGTGCCAGCAGCCCTTATAGGGGGCTTAACACCGGGGAGCAGTTCTTC
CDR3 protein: CASSPYRGLNTGEQFF

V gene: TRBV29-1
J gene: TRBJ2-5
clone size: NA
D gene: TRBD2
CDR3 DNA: TGCAGCGTTGCCGTTAGCGGGAAAGAGACCCAGTACTTC
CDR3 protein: CSVAVSGKETQYF

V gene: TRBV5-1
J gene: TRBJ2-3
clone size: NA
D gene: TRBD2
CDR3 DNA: TGCGCCAGCAGCTTGGGTGCCGGGACTAGCGCAGATACGCAGTATTTT
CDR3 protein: CASSLGAGTSADTQYF

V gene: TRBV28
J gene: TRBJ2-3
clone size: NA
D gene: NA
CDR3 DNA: TGTGCCAACCTTCAGGATACGCAGTATTTT
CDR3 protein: CANLQDTQYF

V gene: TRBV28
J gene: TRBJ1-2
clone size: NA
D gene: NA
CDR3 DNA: TGTGCCAGCAGTTTAGAGGATACTAGCTTAAACTATGGCTACACCTTC
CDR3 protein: CASSLEDTSLNYGYTF

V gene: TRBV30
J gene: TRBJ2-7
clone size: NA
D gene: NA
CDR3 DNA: TGTGCCGCTGACACGAGCTCCTACGAGCAGTACTTC
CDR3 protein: CAADTSSYEQYF

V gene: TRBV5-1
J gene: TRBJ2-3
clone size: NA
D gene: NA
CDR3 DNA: TGCGCCAGCAGCTTGGGACAGGAAACAGATACGCAGTATTTT
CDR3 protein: CASSLGQETDTQYF

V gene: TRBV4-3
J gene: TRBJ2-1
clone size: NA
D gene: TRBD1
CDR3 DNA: TGCGCCAGCAGCCACAGGCAGGGGGCATTTAACAATGAGCAGTTCTTC
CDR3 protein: CASSHRQGAFNNEQFF

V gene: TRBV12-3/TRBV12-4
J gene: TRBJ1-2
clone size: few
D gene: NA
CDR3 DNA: TGTGCAGCCGGGACACCCTATGGCTACACCTTC
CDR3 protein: CAAGTPYGYTF

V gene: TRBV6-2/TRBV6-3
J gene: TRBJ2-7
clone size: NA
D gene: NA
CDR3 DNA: TGTGCCAGCAGTTACGAGGGCGGGTCAGACGAGCAGTACTTC
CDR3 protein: CASSYEGGSDEQYF

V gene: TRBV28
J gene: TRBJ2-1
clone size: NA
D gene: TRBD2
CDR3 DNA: TGTGCCAGCAGTCGACTAGCGGGGGCTGTCAATGAGCAGTTCTTC
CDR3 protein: CASSRLAGAVNEQFF

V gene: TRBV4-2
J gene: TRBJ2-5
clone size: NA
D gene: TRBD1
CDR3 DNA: TGTGCCAGCAGCCAAGGGTTACAGGGGTACCAAGAGACCCAGTACTTC
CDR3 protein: CASSQGLQGYQETQYF

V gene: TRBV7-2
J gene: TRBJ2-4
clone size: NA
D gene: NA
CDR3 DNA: TGTGCCAGCAGCTTAGGAGGGGGGACCAAAAACAGTCAGTACTTC
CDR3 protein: CASSLGGGTKNSQYF

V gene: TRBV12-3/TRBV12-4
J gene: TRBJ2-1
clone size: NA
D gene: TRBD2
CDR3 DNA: TGTGCCAGCAGTTTAAGGGCGGGAGGGCTCAATGAGCAGTTCTTC
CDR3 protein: CASSLRAGGLNEQFF

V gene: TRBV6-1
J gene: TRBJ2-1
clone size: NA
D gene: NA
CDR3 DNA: TGTGCCAGCAGTGGGACGGAATACAATGAGCAGTTCTTC
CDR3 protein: CASSGTEYNEQFF

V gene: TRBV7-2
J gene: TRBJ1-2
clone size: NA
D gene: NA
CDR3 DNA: TGTGCCAGCAGCCCCCCCGGCGGGGGCTATGGCTACACCTTC
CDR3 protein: CASSPPGGGYGYTF

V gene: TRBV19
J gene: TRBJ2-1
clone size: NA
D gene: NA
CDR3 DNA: TGTGCCAGTAGTATGGCAGCCACGGGTTACAATGAGCAGTTCTTC
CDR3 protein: CASSMAATGYNEQFF

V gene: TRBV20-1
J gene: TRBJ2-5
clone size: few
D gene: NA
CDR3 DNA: TGCAGTGCTAGGCGACCCCCCGGCGAGACCCAGTACTTC
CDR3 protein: CSARRPPGETQYF

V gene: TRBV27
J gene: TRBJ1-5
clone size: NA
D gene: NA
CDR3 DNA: TGTGCCAGCAGCACGGCGGCTAGCAATCAGCCCCAGCATTTT
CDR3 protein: CASSTAASNQPQHF

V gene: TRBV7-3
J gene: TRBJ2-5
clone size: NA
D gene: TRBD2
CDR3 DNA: TGTGCCAGCAGCCCCACCGGGACTAGCGGAGCGTACCAAGAGACCCAGTACTTC
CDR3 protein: CASSPTGTSGAYQETQYF

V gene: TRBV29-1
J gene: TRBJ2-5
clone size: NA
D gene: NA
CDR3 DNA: TGCAGCGGAGGGGGGGTGCAAGAGACCCAGTACTTC
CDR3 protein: CSGGGVQETQYF

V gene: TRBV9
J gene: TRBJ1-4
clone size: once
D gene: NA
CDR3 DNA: TGTGCCAGCAGCGTCGACCCTTTGGAAAAACTGTTTTTT
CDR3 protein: CASSVDPLEKLFF

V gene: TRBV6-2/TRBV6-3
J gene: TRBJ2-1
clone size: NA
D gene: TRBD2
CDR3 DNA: TGTGCCAGCAGTTTTGCGGGAGGTGAGCAGTTCTTC
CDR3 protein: CASSFAGGEQFF

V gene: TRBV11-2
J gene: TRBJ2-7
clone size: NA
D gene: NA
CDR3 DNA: TGTGCCGGCAGCTTAGTAGGCAATTCGCGGGAGCAGTACTTC
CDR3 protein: CAGSLVGNSREQYF

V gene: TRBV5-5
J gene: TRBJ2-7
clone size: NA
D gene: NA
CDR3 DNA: TGTGCCAGCAGCTTGAGCGGTCTGGGGGAATTTCCCTCCTACGAGCAGTACTTC
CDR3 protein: CASSLSGLGEFPSYEQYF

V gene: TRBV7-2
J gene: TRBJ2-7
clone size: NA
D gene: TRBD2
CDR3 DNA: TGTGCCAGCAGCTTACAACGGGGGGAGCGCGAGCAGTACTTC
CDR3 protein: CASSLQRGEREQYF

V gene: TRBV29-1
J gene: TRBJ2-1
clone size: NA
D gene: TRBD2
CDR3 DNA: TGCAGCGTTGAAGGCGTGCGGGGGAGCTCCTACAATGAGCAGTTCTTC
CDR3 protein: CSVEGVRGSSYNEQFF

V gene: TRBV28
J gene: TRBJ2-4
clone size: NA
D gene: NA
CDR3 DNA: TGTGCCAGCAGAGGTATATCGGGAAACATTCAGTACTTC
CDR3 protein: CASRGISGNIQYF

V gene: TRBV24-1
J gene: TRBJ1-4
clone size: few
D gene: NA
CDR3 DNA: TGTGCCACCAGTGAAGGGACCTTTGCAACTAATGAAAAACTGTTTTTT
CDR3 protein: CATSEGTFATNEKLFF

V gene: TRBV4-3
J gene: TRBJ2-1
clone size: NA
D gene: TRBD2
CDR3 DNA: TGCGCCGGTAGCCAACGGGAGGGGATTTACAATGAGCAGTTCTTC
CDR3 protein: CAGSQREGIYNEQFF

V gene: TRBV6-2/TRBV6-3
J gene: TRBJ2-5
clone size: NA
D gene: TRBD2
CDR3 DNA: TGTGCCACCGCGGGGGGGAAGACCCAGTACTTC
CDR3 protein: CATAGGKTQYF

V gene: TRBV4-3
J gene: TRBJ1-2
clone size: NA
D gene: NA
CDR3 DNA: TGCGCCAGCAGCCAAGTGGGGGTGGCGGGCTACACCTTC
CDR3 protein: CASSQVGVAGYTF

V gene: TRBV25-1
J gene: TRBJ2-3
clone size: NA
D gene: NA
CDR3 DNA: TGTGCCAGCAGGGGCAGCATCACCACAGATACGCAGTATTTT
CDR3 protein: CASRGSITTDTQYF